These T cell receptor beta chains were read from a single sample in a study of CD8 T cells in Susac syndrome. A single record per CDR3 protein comes from TCRdb applying MiXCR to the immunoSEQ multiplex PCR reads. The sample contains around 53,000 distinct CDR3 sequences, over 90% of which appear only once. Material: CD8+ T cells from PBMCs. These TCRs come from a human donor with Susac syndrome. Each CDR3 is given with its conserved first and last residue. The D gene is left open where the match is weak. Size is stated for part of the rows, as once, few or many counts, or as a class when the clone is expanded.

d_call: TRBD2; clone_size: NA; j_call: TRBJ2-5; v_call: TRBV7-9; cdr3_nt: TGTGTATCCCTCCCGACTAGCGGGGGGGGAGAGACCCAGTACTTC; cdr3_aa: CVSLPTSGGGETQYF
d_call: NA; clone_size: once; j_call: TRBJ2-3; v_call: TRBV4-1; cdr3_nt: TGCGCCAGCAGCCAAGAACCGGGGGGCCTCGGCAGGACAGATACGCAGTATTTT; cdr3_aa: CASSQEPGGLGRTDTQYF
d_call: TRBD2; clone_size: NA; j_call: TRBJ2-4; v_call: TRBV29-1; cdr3_nt: TGCAGCGTTGCTGGGGGGGGTGCGTTCATTCAGTACTTC; cdr3_aa: CSVAGGGAFIQYF
d_call: NA; clone_size: NA; j_call: TRBJ2-5; v_call: TRBV24-1; cdr3_nt: TGTGCCACCGAGACGATACGGTACTTC; cdr3_aa: CATETIRYF
d_call: NA; clone_size: NA; j_call: TRBJ2-5; v_call: TRBV15; cdr3_nt: TGTGCCACCAGCACCTTTCAAGAGACCCAGTACTTC; cdr3_aa: CATSTFQETQYF
d_call: TRBD2; clone_size: NA; j_call: TRBJ2-2; v_call: TRBV12-3/TRBV12-4; cdr3_nt: TGTGCCAGCAGTTCAAATCTCGGGGGGACCGGGGAGCTGTTTTTT; cdr3_aa: CASSSNLGGTGELFF
d_call: TRBD2; clone_size: NA; j_call: TRBJ2-1; v_call: TRBV27; cdr3_nt: TGTGCCAGCAGTTACCGCCCGATTAGCGGGGGTGGGAATGAGCAGTTCTTC; cdr3_aa: CASSYRPISGGGNEQFF
d_call: NA; clone_size: NA; j_call: TRBJ2-6; v_call: TRBV9; cdr3_nt: TGTGCCAGCAGCGTAGATCTTGGGGCCAACGTCCTGACTTTC; cdr3_aa: CASSVDLGANVLTF
d_call: NA; clone_size: NA; j_call: TRBJ1-1; v_call: TRBV28; cdr3_nt: TGTGCCAGCAGTTTATTCACGAGCATGAACACTGAAGCTTTCTTT; cdr3_aa: CASSLFTSMNTEAFF
d_call: TRBD1; clone_size: NA; j_call: TRBJ2-5; v_call: TRBV5-1; cdr3_nt: TGCGCCAGCAGCTTGGTGTGGACAGGGGGCCAAGAGACCCAGTACTTC; cdr3_aa: CASSLVWTGGQETQYF
d_call: NA; clone_size: NA; j_call: TRBJ1-2; v_call: TRBV20-1; cdr3_nt: TGCAGTGCCCTACAGAGTAACTATGGCTACACCTTC; cdr3_aa: CSALQSNYGYTF
d_call: TRBD2; clone_size: NA; j_call: TRBJ2-1; v_call: TRBV7-7; cdr3_nt: TGTGCTAGCAGCTTGCTAGCGGGGCTGTACAATGAGCAGTTCTTC; cdr3_aa: CASSLLAGLYNEQFF
d_call: NA; clone_size: NA; j_call: TRBJ1-2; v_call: TRBV20-1; cdr3_nt: TGCAGTGCTACGAGGGATGGCTACACCTTC; cdr3_aa: CSATRDGYTF
d_call: TRBD1; clone_size: NA; j_call: TRBJ2-3; v_call: TRBV12-3/TRBV12-4; cdr3_nt: TGTGCCAGCAGTTCGTTAGACAGGGGAACAGATACGCAGTATTTT; cdr3_aa: CASSSLDRGTDTQYF
d_call: NA; clone_size: NA; j_call: TRBJ1-5; v_call: TRBV27; cdr3_nt: TGTGCCAGCAGTGCGGAACAGGGAAGCAATCAGCCCCAGCATTTT; cdr3_aa: CASSAEQGSNQPQHF
d_call: NA; clone_size: NA; j_call: TRBJ1-2; v_call: TRBV2; cdr3_nt: TGTGCCCCTGAAGGCTACACCTTC; cdr3_aa: CAPEGYTF
d_call: NA; clone_size: once; j_call: TRBJ2-3; v_call: TRBV4-3; cdr3_nt: TGCGCCAGCAGCCAAGATCAGGGACGGGGCGGAGATACGCAGTATTTT; cdr3_aa: CASSQDQGRGGDTQYF
d_call: NA; clone_size: NA; j_call: TRBJ2-4; v_call: TRBV3-1; cdr3_nt: TGTGCCAGCAGCCAAGAAGCCGCCCAAGGGCCAAACATTCAGTACTTC; cdr3_aa: CASSQEAAQGPNIQYF
d_call: TRBD2; clone_size: NA; j_call: TRBJ2-1; v_call: TRBV5-6; cdr3_nt: TGTGCCAGCAGCTTGAGGCGGGGGGGAGGAGAGCAGTTCTTC; cdr3_aa: CASSLRRGGGEQFF
d_call: NA; clone_size: NA; j_call: TRBJ2-7; v_call: TRBV18; cdr3_nt: TGTGCCAGCTCAGCCGGGACGGACCCCTACGAGCAGTACTTC; cdr3_aa: CASSAGTDPYEQYF
d_call: NA; clone_size: NA; j_call: TRBJ1-6; v_call: TRBV28; cdr3_nt: TGTGCCAGCAGTTTGACCCTTTATAATTCACCCCTCCACTTT; cdr3_aa: CASSLTLYNSPLHF
d_call: TRBD2; clone_size: NA; j_call: TRBJ2-4; v_call: TRBV9; cdr3_nt: TGTGCCAGCACTCCTAGCGGGGGTGGGAACATTCAGTACTTC; cdr3_aa: CASTPSGGGNIQYF
d_call: TRBD1; clone_size: NA; j_call: TRBJ2-2; v_call: TRBV5-4; cdr3_nt: TGTGCCAGCAGCCCGGACAGGGGGCAGTCCGGGGAGCTGTTTTTT; cdr3_aa: CASSPDRGQSGELFF
d_call: TRBD2; clone_size: NA; j_call: TRBJ2-5; v_call: TRBV4-1; cdr3_nt: TGCGCCAGCAGCCAAGTCATTTCAGCGGGGGTAGAGACCCAGTACTTC; cdr3_aa: CASSQVISAGVETQYF
d_call: NA; clone_size: NA; j_call: TRBJ1-1; v_call: TRBV3-1; cdr3_nt: TGTGCCAGCAGCCAAGAATATGTGGGTGAGAACACTGAAGCTTTCTTT; cdr3_aa: CASSQEYVGENTEAFF
d_call: NA; clone_size: NA; j_call: TRBJ2-7; v_call: TRBV7-6; cdr3_nt: TGTGCCAGCAGCCCACCCGGGCCGGAGAGGGAGCAGTACTTC; cdr3_aa: CASSPPGPEREQYF
d_call: NA; clone_size: NA; j_call: TRBJ1-2; v_call: TRBV12-3/TRBV12-4; cdr3_nt: TGTGCCAGCAGTTTAGCGGGGCACTATGGCTACACCTTC; cdr3_aa: CASSLAGHYGYTF
d_call: NA; clone_size: NA; j_call: TRBJ2-1; v_call: TRBV6-4; cdr3_nt: TGTGCCAGCAGTGAGACTAACCGCAATGAGCAGTTCTTC; cdr3_aa: CASSETNRNEQFF
d_call: NA; clone_size: NA; j_call: TRBJ2-1; v_call: TRBV30; cdr3_nt: TGTGCCTGGGACCCGACAGCAATCGGGTACAATGAGCAGTTCTTC; cdr3_aa: CAWDPTAIGYNEQFF
d_call: TRBD2; clone_size: NA; j_call: TRBJ2-1; v_call: TRBV9; cdr3_nt: TGTGCCAGCAGCGCCGGGACTAGCAGCGACAATGAGCAGTTCTTC; cdr3_aa: CASSAGTSSDNEQFF
d_call: NA; clone_size: NA; j_call: TRBJ1-3; v_call: TRBV28; cdr3_nt: TGTGCCAGCAGTTTGCCTAGTGGAAACACCATATATTTT; cdr3_aa: CASSLPSGNTIYF
d_call: NA; clone_size: NA; j_call: TRBJ1-2; v_call: TRBV12-3/TRBV12-4; cdr3_nt: TGTGCCAGCAGCCCCGGCACCTTC; cdr3_aa: CASSPGTF
d_call: NA; clone_size: NA; j_call: TRBJ2-7; v_call: TRBV9; cdr3_nt: TGTGCCAGCGGGGGACCTTCCTACGAGCAGTACTTC; cdr3_aa: CASGGPSYEQYF
d_call: TRBD1; clone_size: NA; j_call: TRBJ1-2; v_call: TRBV29-1; cdr3_nt: TGCAGCGCACAGGGGAACCAATATGGCTACACCTTC; cdr3_aa: CSAQGNQYGYTF
d_call: NA; clone_size: NA; j_call: TRBJ2-5; v_call: TRBV11-2; cdr3_nt: TGTGCCAGCAGCTTAGGAACAGGGTACCAAGAGACCCAGTACTTC; cdr3_aa: CASSLGTGYQETQYF
d_call: NA; clone_size: NA; j_call: TRBJ2-5; v_call: TRBV20-1; cdr3_nt: TGCAGTGCTATAGAGGCCCCTACCATAGAGACCCAGTACTTC; cdr3_aa: CSAIEAPTIETQYF
d_call: TRBD2; clone_size: NA; j_call: TRBJ2-7; v_call: TRBV7-9; cdr3_nt: TGTGCCAGCAGAGCGGGGGCCTACGAGCAGTACTTC; cdr3_aa: CASRAGAYEQYF
d_call: TRBD2; clone_size: NA; j_call: TRBJ2-7; v_call: TRBV28; cdr3_nt: TGTGCCAGCATCAGGGAGGGGAGCTTGGAGCAGTACTTC; cdr3_aa: CASIREGSLEQYF
d_call: NA; clone_size: NA; j_call: TRBJ2-2; v_call: TRBV28; cdr3_nt: TGTGCCAGCAGTCTAAACACCGGGGAGCTGTTTTTT; cdr3_aa: CASSLNTGELFF
d_call: NA; clone_size: NA; j_call: TRBJ1-1; v_call: TRBV12-3/TRBV12-4; cdr3_nt: TGTGCCAGCAGTTTCCAGGTAGATGGCACTGAAGCTTTCTTT; cdr3_aa: CASSFQVDGTEAFF
d_call: NA; clone_size: NA; j_call: TRBJ2-1; v_call: TRBV5-1; cdr3_nt: TGCGCCAGCAGCTTGGGGGGGGGCCGGGATGAGCAGTTCTTC; cdr3_aa: CASSLGGGRDEQFF
d_call: NA; clone_size: NA; j_call: TRBJ2-2; v_call: TRBV13; cdr3_nt: TGTGCCAGCAGCTCCCTCCCCGTCGGCACCGGGGAGCTGTTTTTT; cdr3_aa: CASSSLPVGTGELFF
d_call: TRBD2; clone_size: NA; j_call: TRBJ2-3; v_call: TRBV7-3; cdr3_nt: TGTGCCAGCAGCTTAACGTCGGAGGGACTAGCGGGGCCAGATACGCAGTATTTT; cdr3_aa: CASSLTSEGLAGPDTQYF
d_call: NA; clone_size: once; j_call: TRBJ2-3; v_call: TRBV4-2; cdr3_nt: TGTGCCAGCAGCCAAGATTCGCGTACCTGGGATACGCAGTATTTT; cdr3_aa: CASSQDSRTWDTQYF
d_call: NA; clone_size: NA; j_call: TRBJ2-6; v_call: TRBV28; cdr3_nt: TGTGCCAGCAGTTTAACGGCAGGGGCCAACGTCCTGACTTTC; cdr3_aa: CASSLTAGANVLTF
d_call: TRBD2; clone_size: NA; j_call: TRBJ2-3; v_call: TRBV30; cdr3_nt: TGTGCCTGGAGTGTCTACCTCGCGGGGGAAGGTTGGGATACGCAGTATTTT; cdr3_aa: CAWSVYLAGEGWDTQYF